Listed below are T cell receptor beta chains from one sample, sequenced in a study of T cell repertoires in cytomegalovirus infection. TCRdb independently ran MiXCR on the reads; one entry per CDR3 protein. This sample carries about 68,000 distinct CDR3 sequences, about 22% of them seen once, and the ten largest clones take 79%. These TCRs are of unknown antigen specificity. The sample comprised PBMCs, sequenced either directly or after in vitro stimulation (not recorded which). The receptors shown here come from a human donor in good health (CMV status not recorded). Some clones in this sample may be carry-over from other donors' samples. The conserved cysteine and the conserved F or W are not part of the CDR3 here.

CDR3aa: ASSWPNNEQF; j_gene: TRBJ2-1; v_gene: TRBV6-2/TRBV6-3
CDR3aa: SGRGGRDNEQF; j_gene: TRBJ2-1; v_gene: TRBV29-1
CDR3aa: ASSSPWTSGGTDTQY; j_gene: TRBJ2-3; v_gene: TRBV27
CDR3aa: AISESGQGGEQF; j_gene: TRBJ2-1; v_gene: TRBV10-3
CDR3aa: ASSPDRDRQPQH; j_gene: TRBJ1-5; v_gene: TRBV6-2/TRBV6-3
CDR3aa: ASTQGQLNTEAF; j_gene: TRBJ1-1; v_gene: TRBV5-4
CDR3aa: ASSLLRETLGTYNEQF; j_gene: TRBJ2-1; v_gene: TRBV7-2
CDR3aa: ASSLVPYTGELF; j_gene: TRBJ2-2; v_gene: TRBV7-2
CDR3aa: ASSHVQGTLNTEAF; j_gene: TRBJ1-1; v_gene: TRBV6-6
CDR3aa: ASSRLAGTYEQY; j_gene: TRBJ2-7; v_gene: TRBV6-2/TRBV6-3
CDR3aa: ASSIQRRIRDRDSNQPQH; j_gene: TRBJ1-5; v_gene: TRBV19
CDR3aa: AISERLVLDEQF; j_gene: TRBJ2-1; v_gene: TRBV10-3
CDR3aa: ASRYAGPFGGREVRDEQF; j_gene: TRBJ2-1; v_gene: TRBV7-8
CDR3aa: ASTPDWLSGNTIY; j_gene: TRBJ1-3; v_gene: TRBV7-2
CDR3aa: ASSDSTGGTADTQY; j_gene: TRBJ2-3; v_gene: TRBV6-4
CDR3aa: ASRETGQETQY; j_gene: TRBJ2-5; v_gene: TRBV10-2
CDR3aa: ASSFGDTHNEQF; j_gene: TRBJ2-1; v_gene: TRBV11-3
CDR3aa: ASSLDRVAYEQY; j_gene: TRBJ2-7; v_gene: TRBV7-2
CDR3aa: ASSLRLARNNEQF; j_gene: TRBJ2-1; v_gene: TRBV5-4
CDR3aa: ASSLGRREEQF; j_gene: TRBJ2-1; v_gene: TRBV7-3
CDR3aa: ASSLVGWRTGSNQPQH; j_gene: TRBJ1-5; v_gene: TRBV7-2
CDR3aa: ASRPAPSANYGYT; j_gene: TRBJ1-2; v_gene: TRBV19
CDR3aa: ASSLALGAAGELF; j_gene: TRBJ2-2; v_gene: TRBV7-8
CDR3aa: ASSEAQPTTQY; j_gene: TRBJ2-3; v_gene: TRBV6-1
CDR3aa: SDKQGYNEQF; j_gene: TRBJ2-1; v_gene: TRBV20-1
CDR3aa: ASSFQGGGTDTQY; j_gene: TRBJ2-3; v_gene: TRBV28
CDR3aa: ASGLAGASSYNEQF; j_gene: TRBJ2-1; v_gene: TRBV28
CDR3aa: ASPKRPGSYNEQF; j_gene: TRBJ2-1; v_gene: TRBV6-1
CDR3aa: ASSSGLVGAPTYEQY; j_gene: TRBJ2-7; v_gene: TRBV2
CDR3aa: ASSVEGTGGNSPLH; j_gene: TRBJ1-6; v_gene: TRBV9
CDR3aa: ASSSATGGLIEQF; j_gene: TRBJ2-1; v_gene: TRBV7-6
CDR3aa: ASSFGQTGELF; j_gene: TRBJ2-2; v_gene: TRBV5-1
CDR3aa: SARDGAGGPYEQY; j_gene: TRBJ2-7; v_gene: TRBV20-1
CDR3aa: SARGQGGRHQPQH; j_gene: TRBJ1-5; v_gene: TRBV20-1
CDR3aa: AWNLLGWGSGNEQF; j_gene: TRBJ2-1; v_gene: TRBV30
CDR3aa: SADATSGRSPYNEQL; j_gene: TRBJ2-1; v_gene: TRBV20-1
CDR3aa: ASSLGDRPNQPQH; j_gene: TRBJ1-5; v_gene: TRBV5-8
CDR3aa: ASSSRSGAEETQY; j_gene: TRBJ2-5; v_gene: TRBV5-1
CDR3aa: ASSYSVGTYEQY; j_gene: TRBJ2-7; v_gene: TRBV6-5
CDR3aa: ASSLQLRTNEQF; j_gene: TRBJ2-1; v_gene: TRBV5-4
CDR3aa: ASSQKGTGDAF; j_gene: TRBJ1-1; v_gene: TRBV3-1
CDR3aa: ASSPSEGQGAVQPQH; j_gene: TRBJ1-5; v_gene: TRBV4-1
CDR3aa: ASSFNPPAGIGGANVLT; j_gene: TRBJ2-6; v_gene: TRBV7-2
CDR3aa: ASSILAGGGYNEQF; j_gene: TRBJ2-1; v_gene: TRBV19
CDR3aa: ASSEARPPGTEAF; j_gene: TRBJ1-1; v_gene: TRBV6-1
CDR3aa: ASSIGGGNTEAF; j_gene: TRBJ1-1; v_gene: TRBV2
CDR3aa: ASSYGTGLNQPQH; j_gene: TRBJ1-5; v_gene: TRBV7-2
CDR3aa: ASSHTGSQETQY; j_gene: TRBJ2-5; v_gene: TRBV6-5
CDR3aa: ASTVGDRVTYQPQH; j_gene: TRBJ1-5; v_gene: TRBV12-3/TRBV12-4
CDR3aa: ASSENIQY; j_gene: TRBJ2-4; v_gene: TRBV6-1
CDR3aa: ASSQDLADLTYEQY; j_gene: TRBJ2-7; v_gene: TRBV4-2
CDR3aa: ASSYSGLAHEQY; j_gene: TRBJ2-7; v_gene: TRBV6-5
CDR3aa: ASSRLQPGQGVGNEQF; j_gene: TRBJ2-1; v_gene: TRBV3-1
CDR3aa: ATRGLANTGELF; j_gene: TRBJ2-2; v_gene: TRBV19